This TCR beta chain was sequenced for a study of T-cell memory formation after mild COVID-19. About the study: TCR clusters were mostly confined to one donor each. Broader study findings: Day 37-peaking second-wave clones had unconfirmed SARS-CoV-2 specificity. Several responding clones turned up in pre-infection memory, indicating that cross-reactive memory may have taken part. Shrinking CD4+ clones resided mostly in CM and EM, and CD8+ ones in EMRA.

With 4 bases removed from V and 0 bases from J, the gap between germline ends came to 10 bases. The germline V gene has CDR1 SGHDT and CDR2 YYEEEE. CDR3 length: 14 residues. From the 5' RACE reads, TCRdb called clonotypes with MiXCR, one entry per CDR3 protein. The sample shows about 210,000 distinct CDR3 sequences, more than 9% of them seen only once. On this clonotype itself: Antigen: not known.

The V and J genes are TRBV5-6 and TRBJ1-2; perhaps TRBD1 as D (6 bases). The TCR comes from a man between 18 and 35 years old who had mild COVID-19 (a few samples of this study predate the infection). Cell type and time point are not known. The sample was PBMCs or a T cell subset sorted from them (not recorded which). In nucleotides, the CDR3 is TGTGCCAGCAGCCGAGGGGGACCTAACTATGGCTACACCTTC. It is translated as CASSRGGPNYGYTF.